The clone carrying this T cell receptor beta chain was seen a few times. The antigen is not known. The sample originates from a study of cytomegalovirus exposure and HLA in healthy donors. Both 60 Vbeta primers and 13 Jbeta primers went into the PCR. Using immunoSEQ multiplex PCR, the repertoire was profiled, and TCRdb retains in-frame clones only, with some absent. Found here are some 180,000 clones, about four fifths of them singletons; the top ten hold about 3.1%. The V gene lost 1 base and the J gene lost 2 bases, with 15 bases spanning the gap. The CDR3 spans 15 residues. Germline CDR1 is GTSNPN and CDR2 is SVGIG (reference sequence). Findings and caveats of the study: In a later analysis, productive TCRs from donors in an Asian-associated ancestry cluster reportedly carried fewer N-insertions than the cohort mean.

The V and J genes are TRBV30 and TRBJ2-7; weak D call: TRBD2 (7 bases). The specimen was PBMCs. The clonotype comes from a female donor in good health and CMV-seronegative. The DNA for the CDR3 is TGTGCCTGGAGTGGGGGGGGCAGCCTAACCTACGAGCAGTACTTC. Translation: CAWSGGGSLTYEQYF.